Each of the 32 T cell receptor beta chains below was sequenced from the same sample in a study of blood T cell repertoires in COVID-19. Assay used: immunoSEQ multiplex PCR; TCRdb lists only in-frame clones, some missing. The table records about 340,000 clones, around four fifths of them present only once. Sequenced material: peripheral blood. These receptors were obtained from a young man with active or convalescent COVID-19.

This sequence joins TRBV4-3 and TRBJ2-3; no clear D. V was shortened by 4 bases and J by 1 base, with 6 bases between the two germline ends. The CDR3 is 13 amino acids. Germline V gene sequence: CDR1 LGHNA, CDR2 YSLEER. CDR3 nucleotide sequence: TGCGCCAGCAGCCTGGCGGGCACAGATACGCAGTATTTT. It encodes CASSLAGTDTQYF.

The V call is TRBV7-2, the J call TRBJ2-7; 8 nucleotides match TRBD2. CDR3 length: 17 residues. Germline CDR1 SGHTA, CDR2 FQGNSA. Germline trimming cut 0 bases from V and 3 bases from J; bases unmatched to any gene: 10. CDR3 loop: CASSLASTSAGGYEQYF. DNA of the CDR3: TGTGCCAGCAGCTTAGCTTCCACTAGCGCGGGGGGCTACGAGCAGTACTTC.

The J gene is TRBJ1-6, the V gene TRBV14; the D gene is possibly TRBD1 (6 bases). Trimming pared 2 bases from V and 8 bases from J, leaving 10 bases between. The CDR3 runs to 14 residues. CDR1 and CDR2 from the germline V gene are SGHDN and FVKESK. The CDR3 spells CASSQHRVDSPLHF. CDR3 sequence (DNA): TGTGCCAGCAGCCAACACAGGGTCGATTCACCCCTCCACTTT.

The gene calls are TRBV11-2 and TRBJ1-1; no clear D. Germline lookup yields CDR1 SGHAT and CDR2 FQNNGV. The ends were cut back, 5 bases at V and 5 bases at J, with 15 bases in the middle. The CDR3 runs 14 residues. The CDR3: CASSPPAGVTEAFF. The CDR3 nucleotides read TGTGCCAGCAGCCCTCCTGCAGGCGTGACTGAAGCTTTCTTT.

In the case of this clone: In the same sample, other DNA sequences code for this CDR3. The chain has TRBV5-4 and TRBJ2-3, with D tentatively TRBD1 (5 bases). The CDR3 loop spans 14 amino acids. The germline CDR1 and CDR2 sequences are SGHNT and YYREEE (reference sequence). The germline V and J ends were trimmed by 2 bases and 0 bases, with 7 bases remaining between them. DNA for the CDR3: TGTGCCAGCAGCTTTGGGGCTAGCACAGATACGCAGTATTTT. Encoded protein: CASSFGASTDTQYF. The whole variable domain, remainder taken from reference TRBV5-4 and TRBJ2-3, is ETGVTQSPTHLIKTRGQQVTLRCSSQSGHNTVSWYQQALGQGPQFIFQYYREEENGRGNFPPRFSGLQFPNYSSELNVNALELDDSALYLCASSFGASTDTQYFGPGTRLTVL.

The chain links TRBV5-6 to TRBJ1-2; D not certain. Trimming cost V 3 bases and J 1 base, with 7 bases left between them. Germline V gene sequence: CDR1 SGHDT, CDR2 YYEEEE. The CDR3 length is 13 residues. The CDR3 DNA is TGTGCCAGCAGCTCTCTTGTTAACTATGGCTACACCTTC. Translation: CASSSLVNYGYTF. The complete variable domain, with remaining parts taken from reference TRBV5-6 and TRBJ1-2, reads DAGVTQSPTHLIKTRGQQVTLRCSPKSGHDTVSWYQQALGQGPQFIFQYYEEEERQRGNFPDRFSGHQFPNYSSELNVNALLLGDSALYLCASSSLVNYGYTFGSGTRLTVV.

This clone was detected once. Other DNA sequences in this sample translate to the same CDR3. CDR3 nucleotides: TGTGCCAGCAGCTTAGCGGGAGGACGGGGCGAGCAGTACTTC. Translated: CASSLAGGRGEQYF. V and J are TRBV5-8 and TRBJ2-7, with 9 bases that match TRBD2. Germline V gene data show CDR1 as SGHTS and CDR2 as YDEGEE. V shed 2 bases, J shed 6 bases, and the junction held 6 bases outside the gene matches. This CDR3 contains 14 residues.

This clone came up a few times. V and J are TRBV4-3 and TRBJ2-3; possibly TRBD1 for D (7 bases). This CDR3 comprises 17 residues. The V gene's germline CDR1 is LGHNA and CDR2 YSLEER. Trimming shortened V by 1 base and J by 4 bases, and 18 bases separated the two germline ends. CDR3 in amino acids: CASSQVEGAREADTQYF. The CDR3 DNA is TGCGCCAGCAGCCAAGTAGAGGGGGCCAGGGAGGCAGATACGCAGTATTTT.

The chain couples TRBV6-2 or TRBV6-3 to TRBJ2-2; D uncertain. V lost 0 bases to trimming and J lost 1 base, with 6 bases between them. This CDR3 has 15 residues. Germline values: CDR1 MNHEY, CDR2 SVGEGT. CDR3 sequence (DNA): TGTGCCAGCAGTTACTCGGCAGAGAACACCGGGGAGCTGTTTTTT. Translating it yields CASSYSAENTGELFF.

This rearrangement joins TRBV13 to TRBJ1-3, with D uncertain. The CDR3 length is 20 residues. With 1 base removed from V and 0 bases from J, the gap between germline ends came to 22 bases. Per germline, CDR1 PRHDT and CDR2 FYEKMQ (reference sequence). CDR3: CASSLERRPSPRSSGNTIYF. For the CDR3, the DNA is TGTGCCAGCAGCTTAGAGAGGCGGCCCTCCCCCAGAAGCTCTGGAAACACCATATATTTT.

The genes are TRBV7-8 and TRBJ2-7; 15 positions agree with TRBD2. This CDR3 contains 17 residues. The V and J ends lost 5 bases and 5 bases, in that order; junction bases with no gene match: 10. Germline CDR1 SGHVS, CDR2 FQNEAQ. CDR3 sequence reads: CASSLRKGLAGGDEQYF. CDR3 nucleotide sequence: TGTGCCAGCAGCCTAAGAAAGGGACTAGCGGGGGGAGACGAGCAGTACTTC.

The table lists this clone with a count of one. CDR3 sequence (DNA): TGTGCCAGCAGCCAAGCGACAGGCGGCAATCAGCCCCAGCATTTT. Residues: CASSQATGGNQPQHF. The chain links TRBV4-2 to TRBJ1-5; TRBD1 is a possible D gene (6 bases). The germline gives CDR1 LGHNA, CDR2 YNFKEQ. The CDR3 extends over 15 amino acids. Between the trimmed V and J ends, which lost 1 base and 2 bases, there was a span of 9 bases.

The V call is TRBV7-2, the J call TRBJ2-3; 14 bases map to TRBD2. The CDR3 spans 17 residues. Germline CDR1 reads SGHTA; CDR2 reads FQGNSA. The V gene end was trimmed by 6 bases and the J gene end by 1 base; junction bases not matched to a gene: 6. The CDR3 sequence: CASRPRLAGGGTDTQYF. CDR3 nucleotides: TGTGCCAGCAGGCCCAGACTAGCGGGGGGGGGCACAGATACGCAGTATTTT.

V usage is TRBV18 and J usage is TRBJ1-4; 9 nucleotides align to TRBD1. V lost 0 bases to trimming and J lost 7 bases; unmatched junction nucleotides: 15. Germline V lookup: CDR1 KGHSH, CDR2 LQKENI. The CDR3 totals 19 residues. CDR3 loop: CASSPPSQFTGGTAEKLFF. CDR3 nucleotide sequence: TGTGCCAGCTCACCACCTTCGCAATTTACAGGGGGCACGGCTGAAAAACTGTTTTTT.

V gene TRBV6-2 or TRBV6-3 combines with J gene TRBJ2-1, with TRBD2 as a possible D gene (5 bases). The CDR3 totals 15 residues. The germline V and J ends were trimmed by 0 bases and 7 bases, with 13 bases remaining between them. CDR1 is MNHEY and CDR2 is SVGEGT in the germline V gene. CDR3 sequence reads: CASSYSIRGRNEQFF. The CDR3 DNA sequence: TGTGCCAGCAGTTACTCGATTCGGGGTCGGAATGAGCAGTTCTTC.

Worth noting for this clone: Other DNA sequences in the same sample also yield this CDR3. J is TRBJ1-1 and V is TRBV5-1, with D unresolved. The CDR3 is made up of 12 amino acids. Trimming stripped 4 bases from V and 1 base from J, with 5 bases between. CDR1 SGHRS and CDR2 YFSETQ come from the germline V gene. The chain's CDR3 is CASSPGNTEAFF. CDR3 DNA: TGCGCCAGCAGCCCGGGGAACACTGAAGCTTTCTTT.

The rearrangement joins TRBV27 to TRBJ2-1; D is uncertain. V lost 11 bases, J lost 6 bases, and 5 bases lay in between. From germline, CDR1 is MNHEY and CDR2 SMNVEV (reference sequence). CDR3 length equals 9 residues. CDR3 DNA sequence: TGTGCCGGCCGCAATGAGCAGTTCTTC. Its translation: CAGRNEQFF.

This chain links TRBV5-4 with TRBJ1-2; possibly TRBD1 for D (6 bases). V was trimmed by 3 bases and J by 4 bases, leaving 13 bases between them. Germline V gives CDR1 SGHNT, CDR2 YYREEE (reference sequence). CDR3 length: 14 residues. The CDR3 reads CASSWGGLGYGYTF. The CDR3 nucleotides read TGTGCCAGCAGCTGGGGGGGCCTCGGCTATGGCTACACCTTC.

The CDR3 DNA reads as TGCGCCAGCAGCCAAATAGACTCCCGCATTGGAAAACTGTTTTTT. Protein product: CASSQIDSRIGKLFF. The rearrangement links TRBV4-1 to TRBJ1-4; D uncertain. Per the germline V gene, CDR1 is MGHRA and CDR2 is YSYEKL. There are 15 residues in the CDR3. The ends were cut back, 2 bases at V and 10 bases at J, with 17 bases in the middle.

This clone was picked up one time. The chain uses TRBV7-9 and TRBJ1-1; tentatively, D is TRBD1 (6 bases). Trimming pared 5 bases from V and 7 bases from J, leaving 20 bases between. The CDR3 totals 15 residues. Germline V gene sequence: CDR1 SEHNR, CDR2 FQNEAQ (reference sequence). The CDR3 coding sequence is TGTGCCAGCAGCCGAAGGGGGAAAAAAATCGGTGAAGCTTTCTTT. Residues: CASSRRGKKIGEAFF.

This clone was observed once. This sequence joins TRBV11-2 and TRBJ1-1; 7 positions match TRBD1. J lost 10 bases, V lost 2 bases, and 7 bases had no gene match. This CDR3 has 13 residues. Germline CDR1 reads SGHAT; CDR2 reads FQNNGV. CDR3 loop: CASSLLDRDVAFF. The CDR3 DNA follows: TGTGCCAGCAGCTTACTTGACAGGGACGTAGCTTTCTTT.

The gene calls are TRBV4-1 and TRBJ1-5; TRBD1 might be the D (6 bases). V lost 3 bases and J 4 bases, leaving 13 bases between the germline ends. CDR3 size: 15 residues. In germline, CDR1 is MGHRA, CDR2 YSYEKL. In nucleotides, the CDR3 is TGCGCCAGCAGCCACCTGACAGGCCGGAATCAGCCCCAGCATTTT. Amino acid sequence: CASSHLTGRNQPQHF.

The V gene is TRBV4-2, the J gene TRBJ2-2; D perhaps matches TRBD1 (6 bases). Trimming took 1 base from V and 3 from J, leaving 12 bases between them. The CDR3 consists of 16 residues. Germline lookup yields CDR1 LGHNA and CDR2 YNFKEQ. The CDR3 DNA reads TGTGCCAGCAGCCAAGGCCGACAGGACGACACCGGGGAGCTGTTTTTT. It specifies CASSQGRQDDTGELFF.

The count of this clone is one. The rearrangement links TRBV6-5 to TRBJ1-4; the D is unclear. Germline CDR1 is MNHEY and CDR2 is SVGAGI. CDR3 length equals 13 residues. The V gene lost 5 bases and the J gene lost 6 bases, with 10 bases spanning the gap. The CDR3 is CASSPRRDEKLFF. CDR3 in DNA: TGTGCCAGCAGTCCCAGGCGGGATGAAAAACTGTTTTTT.

For the CDR3, the DNA is TGCAGTGCTAACAGGGTTGATGAGCAGTTCTTC. This gives the protein CSANRVDEQFF. V usage is TRBV20-1 and J usage is TRBJ2-1, with D perhaps TRBD1 (6 bases). The CDR3 length is 11 residues. V lost 4 bases and J 8 bases, leaving 9 bases between the germline ends. Per the germline V gene, CDR1 is DFQATT and CDR2 is SNEGSKA (reference sequence).

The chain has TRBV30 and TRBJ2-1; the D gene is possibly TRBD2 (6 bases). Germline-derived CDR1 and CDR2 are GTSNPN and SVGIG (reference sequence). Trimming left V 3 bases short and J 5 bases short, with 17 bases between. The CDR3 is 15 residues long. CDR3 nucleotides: TGTGCCTGGAGCCCCGGGTGGAGGGGCCACAATGAGCAGTTCTTC. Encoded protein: CAWSPGWRGHNEQFF.

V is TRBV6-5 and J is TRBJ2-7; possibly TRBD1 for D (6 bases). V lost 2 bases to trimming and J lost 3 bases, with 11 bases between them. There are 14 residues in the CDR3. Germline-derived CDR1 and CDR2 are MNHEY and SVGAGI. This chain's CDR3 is CASSYQGYLYEQYF. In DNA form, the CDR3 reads TGTGCCAGCAGTTACCAGGGGTACCTCTACGAGCAGTACTTC.

The CDR3 is CASSVAGRGYDEQYF. The CDR3, as DNA: TGTGCCAGCAGCGTAGCCGGGAGGGGTTATGACGAGCAGTACTTC. The V gene is TRBV9, the J gene TRBJ2-7; 8 bases align to TRBD2. V lost 0 bases and J lost 5; bases outside the gene matches: 7. This CDR3 is built from 15 residues. Germline CDR1 is SGDLS and CDR2 is YYNGEE.

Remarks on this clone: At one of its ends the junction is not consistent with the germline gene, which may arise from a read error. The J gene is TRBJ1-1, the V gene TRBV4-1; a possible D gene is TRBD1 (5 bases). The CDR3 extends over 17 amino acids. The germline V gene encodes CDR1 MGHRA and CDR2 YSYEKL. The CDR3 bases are TGCGCCAGCAGCCAAGAGCTTGGGGGGACCGTGAATACTGAAGCTTTCTTT. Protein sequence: CASSQELGGTVNTEAFF.

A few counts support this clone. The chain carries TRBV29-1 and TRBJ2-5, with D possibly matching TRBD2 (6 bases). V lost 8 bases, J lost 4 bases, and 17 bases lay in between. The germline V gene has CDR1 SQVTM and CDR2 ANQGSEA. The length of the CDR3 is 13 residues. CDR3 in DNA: TGCAGCTCCGGATGGAGGGGCGTAGAGACCCAGTACTTC. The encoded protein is CSSGWRGVETQYF.

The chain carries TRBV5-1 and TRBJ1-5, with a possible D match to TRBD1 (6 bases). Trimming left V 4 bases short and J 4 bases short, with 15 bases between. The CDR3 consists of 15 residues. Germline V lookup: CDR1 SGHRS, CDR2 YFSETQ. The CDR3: CASSLAGGQNQPQHF. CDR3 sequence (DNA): TGCGCCAGCAGCCTGGCGGGGGGGCAGAATCAGCCCCAGCATTTT.

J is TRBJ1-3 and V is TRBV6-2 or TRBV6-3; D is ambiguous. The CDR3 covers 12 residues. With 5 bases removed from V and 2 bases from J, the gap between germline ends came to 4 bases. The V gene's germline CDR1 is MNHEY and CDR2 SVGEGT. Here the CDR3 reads CASSATGNTIYF. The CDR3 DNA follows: TGTGCCAGCAGTGCTACTGGAAACACCATATATTTT.